Described below is a single T cell receptor (beta chain) sequence and its context. Its specificity is unknown. These data are taken from a study of graft-versus-host responses after intestinal transplantation. Study results and limitations: Ileal or blood samples showed some GvH clones first, and such clones were also found in recipient marrow.

The V gene end was trimmed by 4 bases and the J gene end by 10 bases; junction bases not matched to a gene: 16. This CDR3 is 16 amino acids long. Germline-derived CDR1 and CDR2 are SGHDN and FVKESK. Tissue from the graft was processed to free its intraepithelial and lamina propria lymphocytes. The method was immunoSEQ multiplex PCR; TCRdb's version includes in-frame clones alone and lacks a portion of them. The sample gives fewer than 25,000 clones, roughly 72% of which show up once; approximately 3.3% is in the top ten. The TCR comes from a human patient who received an intestinal transplant, so some T cells may come from the graft donor. The sequences come from ileum tissue, collected 12 days after intestinal transplant. This chain links TRBV14 with TRBJ2-1, with 7 bases aligning to TRBD1. CDR3 sequence: CASSPLEGASPREQFF. CDR3 sequence (DNA): TGTGCCAGCAGCCCACTCGAGGGGGCGTCTCCTCGAGAGCAGTTCTTC.